The rows below give T cell receptor beta chains drawn from one sample of a study of blood T cell repertoires in COVID-19. Repertoires were generated with immunoSEQ multiplex PCR, while TCRdb's copy carries only in-frame clones and drops some. The profile shows 70,000 to 90,000 clones, 80% to 90% of them singletons. Sequenced sample: peripheral blood. The origin of the receptors is a woman aged 55-70 years with acute or convalescent COVID-19. Both conserved end residues are part of each CDR3. D genes are given only for firm matches. A row's size may be missing; if present it is once, few, many or a size class.

v_gene,abundance,d_gene,CDR3aa
TRBV5-1,NA,TRBD2,CASRGSGGNGELFF
TRBV6-6,NA,TRBD1,CASSYLRGQGNQPQHF
TRBV12-3/TRBV12-4,NA,TRBD1,CASSPDRYGYTF
TRBV7-2,NA,TRBD2,CASSKGLLSYEQYF
TRBV27,NA,TRBD2,CASSSSGGAFGETQYF
TRBV2,NA,NA,CASSMRSTRGRNNEQFF
TRBV9,NA,TRBD1,CASSEKGQGVYNEQFF
TRBV10-3,NA,TRBD1,CAISDTGDHAYNSPLHF
TRBV28,NA,NA,CASSRGGFSYGYTF
TRBV6-6,NA,NA,CAGTQGNTGELFF
TRBV14,NA,NA,CASSQDRGSVFF
TRBV29-1,few,NA,CSVEAVAAGIQYF
TRBV5-4,few,TRBD2,CASSGPSGGSGELFF
TRBV20-1,few,NA,CSASVGADGYTF
TRBV7-3,NA,NA,CASSRDGGFTDTQYF
TRBV11-2,NA,TRBD1,CASSPRTGGSNQPQHF
TRBV6-5,once,NA,CASSSQIMNTEAFF
TRBV10-2,NA,NA,CASSGAKHLTLGAEAFF
TRBV6-5,NA,NA,CASSLGHSGDTQYF
TRBV24-1,NA,TRBD1,CATSEWDSQETQYF
TRBV19,once,NA,CASSRRLDTGELFF
TRBV5-4,NA,NA,CASSLKGVNEQFF
TRBV5-5,NA,NA,CASSMDRNQPQHF
TRBV27,NA,NA,CASSSPVQGYGYTF
TRBV6-6,NA,TRBD1,CASRSGTGGTGELFF
TRBV10-3,few,TRBD1,CAISASGTGGSYSNQPQHF
TRBV5-4,NA,TRBD1,CASSPQTGKETQYF
TRBV6-6,NA,TRBD1,CASSPQGTPSYEQYF
TRBV5-4,NA,TRBD1,CASSLERDRSYGYTF
TRBV18,many,NA,CASSRATGIVLSSHAEQYF
TRBV6-4,NA,TRBD2,CASSEGTSGVETQYF
TRBV7-9,NA,NA,CASSLDSGREETQYF
TRBV7-9,medium-sized,NA,CASSHGQHTEAFF
TRBV19,NA,NA,CASSIAGGASTDTQYF
TRBV12-3/TRBV12-4,NA,NA,CASIDRGGYGYTF
TRBV10-3,NA,NA,CAISERSPGDTEAFF
TRBV27,NA,NA,CASSTGTPRGYGYTF
TRBV9,NA,TRBD1,CASSVEGTGYTEAFF
TRBV5-1,NA,TRBD2,CASSHSGGAGDTQYF
TRBV7-9,NA,NA,CASSLEGQGIIGAFF
TRBV2,once,NA,CASTVAVETQYF
TRBV6-6,few,NA,CASSYSALASNQPQHF
TRBV11-3,NA,NA,CASSLGASTDTQYF
TRBV24-1,NA,TRBD2,CATSDGLAGRGYNEQFF
TRBV7-8,NA,TRBD2,CASSLGSGRGINEQFF
TRBV19,NA,TRBD1,CASSISPDRLNTEAFF
TRBV7-2,NA,NA,CASSLERPGMNTEAFF
TRBV14,NA,NA,CASSQEEARGYSYNEQFF
TRBV9,NA,TRBD2,CASSQGLAGVYEQYF
TRBV7-9,NA,TRBD1,CASSLDRGSGANVLTF
TRBV11-3,NA,NA,CASSFDYKETQYF
TRBV14,NA,NA,CASSQVQEAFF
TRBV27,NA,TRBD1,CASSLEDRGIYGYTF